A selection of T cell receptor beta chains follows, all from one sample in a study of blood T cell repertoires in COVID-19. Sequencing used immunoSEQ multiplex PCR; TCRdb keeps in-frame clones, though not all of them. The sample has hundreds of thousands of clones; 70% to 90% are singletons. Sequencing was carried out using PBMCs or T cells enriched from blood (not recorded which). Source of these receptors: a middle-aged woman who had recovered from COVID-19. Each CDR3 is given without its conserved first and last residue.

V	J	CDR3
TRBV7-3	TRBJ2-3	ASSLFQTDTQY
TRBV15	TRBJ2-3	ATSRGAYTDTQY
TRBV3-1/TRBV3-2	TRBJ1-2	ASSQEVGTEDHNYGYT
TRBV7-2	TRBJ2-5	ASSLVDQETQY
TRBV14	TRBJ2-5	ASSPPDRAQETQY
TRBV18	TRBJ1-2	ASSSRTANYGYT
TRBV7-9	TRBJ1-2	ASSLQGTNYGYT
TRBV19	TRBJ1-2	ASSEFLYGDGYT
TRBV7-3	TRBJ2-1	ASRATGRGSYNEQF
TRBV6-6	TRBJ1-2	ASSRDHSGYT
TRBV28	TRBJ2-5	ASSFPSSGRAEKETQY
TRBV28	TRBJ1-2	ASSPPNRVGYT
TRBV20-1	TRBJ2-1	SAPFYNEQF
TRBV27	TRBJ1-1	ASSLNPPDTEAF
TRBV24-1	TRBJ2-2	ATSDPQTGGELF
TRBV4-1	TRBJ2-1	ASRGQGAWNEQF
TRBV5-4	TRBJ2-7	ASSTPGTGTYEQY
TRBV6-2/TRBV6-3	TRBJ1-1	ASSYWARNTEAF
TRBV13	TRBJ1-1	ASSFGLETLGAF
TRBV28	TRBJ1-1	ASRKQETEAF
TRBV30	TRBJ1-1	AWSVNTGAGAF
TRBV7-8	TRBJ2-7	ASRVGQSSYEQY
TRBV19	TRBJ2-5	ASRAGGPLETQY
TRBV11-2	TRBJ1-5	ASGGASNQPQH
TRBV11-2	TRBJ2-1	ASSLLRPSGRNTYNEQF
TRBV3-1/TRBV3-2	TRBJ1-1	ASSQGGQPNTEAF
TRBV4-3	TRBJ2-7	ASSLGQGPTYEQY
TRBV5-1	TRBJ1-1	ASKGRANTEAF
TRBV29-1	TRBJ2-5	SVEGGLAGGRGKTQY
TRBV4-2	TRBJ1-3	ASSPRGTGNTIY
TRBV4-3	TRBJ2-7	ASSPGGHEQY
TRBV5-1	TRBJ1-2	ASSLAGADGYT
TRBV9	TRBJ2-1	ASSPGNNEQF
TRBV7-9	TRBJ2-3	ASKGIAGTDTQY
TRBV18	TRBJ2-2	ASSPESGFTRANTGELF
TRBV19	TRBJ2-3	ASSLAGGTDTQY
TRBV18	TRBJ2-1	ASSPQMGSSYNEQF
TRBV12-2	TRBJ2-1	ASRDRDEQF
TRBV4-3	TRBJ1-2	ASSQDPRQGNYGYT
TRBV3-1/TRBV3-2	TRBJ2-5	ASSPGLEGETQY
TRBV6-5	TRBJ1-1	ASSRPGQGDTEAF
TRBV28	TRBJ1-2	ASSTPPGQSIT
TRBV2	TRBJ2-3	ASSERGSDTQY
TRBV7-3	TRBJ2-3	ASSLRAGGGIGLDTQY
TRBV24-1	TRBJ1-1	ATSLGRGGAEAF
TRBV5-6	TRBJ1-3	ASTGGTGNTIY
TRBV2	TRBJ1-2	ASSDEGGYGYT
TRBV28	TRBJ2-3	ASSLGGDRTQY
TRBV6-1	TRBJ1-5	ASSDRTDRYSNQPQH
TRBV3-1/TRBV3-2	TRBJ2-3	ASSQDKGPRNTDTQY
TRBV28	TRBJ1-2	ASVEGFNYGYT
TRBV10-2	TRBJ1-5	ASTRGQSIPQH
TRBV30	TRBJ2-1	AWTAGVINEQF
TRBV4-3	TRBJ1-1	ASSQDGGAATEAF
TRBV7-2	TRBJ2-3	ASSLARAALGTDTQY
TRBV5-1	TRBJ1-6	ASSETGQVGNSPLH
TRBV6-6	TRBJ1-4	ASSYPDRDEKLF